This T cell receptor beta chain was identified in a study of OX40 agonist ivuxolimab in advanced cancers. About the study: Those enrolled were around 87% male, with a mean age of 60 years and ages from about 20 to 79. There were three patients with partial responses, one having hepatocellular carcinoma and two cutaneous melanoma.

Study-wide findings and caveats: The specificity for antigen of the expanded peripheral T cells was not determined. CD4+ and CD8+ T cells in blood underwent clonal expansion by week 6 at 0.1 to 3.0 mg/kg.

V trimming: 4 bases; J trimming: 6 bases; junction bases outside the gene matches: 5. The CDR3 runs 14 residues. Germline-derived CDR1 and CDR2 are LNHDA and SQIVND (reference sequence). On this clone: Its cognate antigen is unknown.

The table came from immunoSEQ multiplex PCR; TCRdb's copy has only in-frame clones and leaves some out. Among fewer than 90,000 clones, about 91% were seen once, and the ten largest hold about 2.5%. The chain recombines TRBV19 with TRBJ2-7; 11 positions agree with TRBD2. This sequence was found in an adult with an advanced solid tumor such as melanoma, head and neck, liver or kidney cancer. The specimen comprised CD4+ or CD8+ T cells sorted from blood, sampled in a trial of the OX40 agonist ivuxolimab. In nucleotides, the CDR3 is TGTGCCAGTAGTACTCTAGCGGGAGGTGGCGAGCAGTACTTC. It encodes CASSTLAGGGEQYF.